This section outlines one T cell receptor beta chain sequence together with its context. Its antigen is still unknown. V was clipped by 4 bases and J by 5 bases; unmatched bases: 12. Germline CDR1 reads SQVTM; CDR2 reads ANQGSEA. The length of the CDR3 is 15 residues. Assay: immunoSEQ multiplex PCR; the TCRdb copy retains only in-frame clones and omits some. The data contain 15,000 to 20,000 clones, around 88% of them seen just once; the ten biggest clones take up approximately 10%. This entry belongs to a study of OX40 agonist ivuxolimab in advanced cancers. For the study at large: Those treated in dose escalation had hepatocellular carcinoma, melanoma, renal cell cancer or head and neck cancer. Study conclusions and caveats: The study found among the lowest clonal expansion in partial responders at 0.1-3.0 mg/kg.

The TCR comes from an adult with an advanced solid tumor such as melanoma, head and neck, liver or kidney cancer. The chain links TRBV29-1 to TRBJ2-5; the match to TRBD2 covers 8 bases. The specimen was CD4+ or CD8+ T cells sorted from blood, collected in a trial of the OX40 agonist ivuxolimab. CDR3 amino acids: CSVGFSGKSEETQYF. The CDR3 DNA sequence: TGCAGCGTTGGTTTTAGCGGGAAGTCCGAGGAGACCCAGTACTTC.